Each of the 17 T cell receptor beta chains below was sequenced from the same sample in a study of OX40 agonist ivuxolimab in advanced cancers. Only in-frame clones appear in the TCRdb table, and some are missing; sequencing was by immunoSEQ multiplex PCR. The sample has around 80,000 clones, approximately 83% seen once. The material was CD4+ or CD8+ T cells sorted from blood, obtained in a trial of the OX40 agonist ivuxolimab. The receptors stem from an adult with an advanced solid tumor such as melanoma, head and neck, liver or kidney cancer.

For this clone: One base separates it from a far larger clone, so it is likely a read error. CDR3 coding DNA: TGTGCCATCAGTCCCGGACATCCTTCCTACAATGAGCAGTTCTTC. Translating gives CAISPGHPSYNEQFF. The chain uses TRBV10-3 and TRBJ2-1, with D perhaps matching TRBD1 (5 bases). The CDR3 loop spans 15 amino acids. CDR1 ENHRY and CDR2 SYGVKD come from the germline V gene. Trimming took off 5 bases at V and 1 base at J, with 12 bases between the two ends.

The chain recombines TRBV6-5 with TRBJ1-1; TRBD1 is a possible D gene (5 bases). Deletions cut 7 bases from V and 3 bases from J, with 15 bases between. The germline V gene has CDR1 MNHEY and CDR2 SVGAGI. The CDR3 has 14 amino acids. CDR3 residues: CASTRGAAYTEAFF. CDR3 coding DNA: TGTGCCAGCACCCGGGGCGCGGCTTACACTGAAGCTTTCTTT.

This clone was seen a single time. Within the sample, other DNA sequences also encode this same CDR3. The rearrangement uses TRBV13 and TRBJ1-2, with D possibly matching TRBD1 (5 bases). The V and J ends lost 1 base and 8 bases respectively, with 14 bases between them. Germline V gene data show CDR1 as PRHDT and CDR2 as FYEKMQ (reference sequence). This CDR3 spans 14 amino acids. CDR3 loop: CASSLAGAGVGYTF. In DNA form, the CDR3 reads TGTGCCAGCAGCTTAGCTGGGGCAGGAGTCGGCTACACCTTC.

The rearrangement links TRBV6-1 to TRBJ1-2, with 11 bases aligning to TRBD1. This CDR3 spans 14 amino acids. The J segment lost 8 bases and the V segment lost 7 bases, leaving 9 bases of the junction unmatched. Germline V gene lookup returns CDR1 MNHNS and CDR2 SASEGT. DNA of the CDR3: TGTGCCAGCATCTACTCCGGGACAGGGGGAGGCTACACCTTC. Translated, it gives CASIYSGTGGGYTF.

This clone has a handful of counts. This chain connects TRBV6-6 to TRBJ2-7; 8 bases are a match to TRBD1. Germline CDR1 MNHNY, CDR2 SVGAGI (reference sequence). This CDR3 has 12 residues. V lost 8 bases, J lost 7 bases, and 7 bases stayed unmatched. In DNA, the CDR3 is TGTGCCAGCCTCCAGGGGGCGGGTGAGCAGTACTTC. Protein sequence: CASLQGAGEQYF.

The chain uses TRBV29-1 and TRBJ2-5; TRBD1 is a possible D gene (6 bases). Germline V gene sequence: CDR1 SQVTM, CDR2 ANQGSEA. The CDR3 loop spans 14 amino acids. With 3 bases removed from V and 4 bases from J, the gap between germline ends came to 15 bases. The CDR3 loop reads CSVDDFVQGETQYF. CDR3 DNA: TGCAGCGTTGATGACTTTGTACAGGGAGAGACCCAGTACTTC.

V and J are TRBV7-8 and TRBJ2-7; D may match TRBD1 or TRBD2 (5 bases each). The CDR3 length is 14 residues. The V and J ends lost 3 bases and 4 bases respectively, with 13 bases between them. The germline V gene has CDR1 SGHVS and CDR2 FQNEAQ. CDR3 residues: CASSLRQRPYEQYF. The CDR3 DNA follows: TGTGCCAGCAGCTTGCGACAGCGGCCGTACGAGCAGTACTTC.

The chain links TRBV5-1 to TRBJ2-2, with D possibly matching TRBD2 (5 bases). This CDR3 region has 17 residues. Germline V gene sequence: CDR1 SGHRS, CDR2 YFSETQ. Trimming removed 1 base from V and 3 bases from J, with 16 bases in between. This CDR3 reads CASSLRSGSSDTGELFF. CDR3 coding DNA: TGCGCCAGCAGCTTGCGTTCGGGGAGTTCGGACACCGGGGAGCTGTTTTTT.

The chain uses TRBV5-1 and TRBJ2-7; 7 nucleotides agree with TRBD1. The CDR3 runs to 14 residues. V shed 5 bases, J shed 2 bases, and the junction held 7 bases outside the gene matches. Looked up from germline, CDR1 is SGHRS and CDR2 is YFSETQ. The CDR3 nucleotides are TGCGCCAGCAGGTCGACAGGGTCAACCTACGAGCAGTACTTC. Amino acid sequence: CASRSTGSTYEQYF.

V is TRBV7-2 and J is TRBJ2-1; maybe TRBD2 (6 bases). Germline values: CDR1 SGHTA, CDR2 FQGNSA. V lost 5 bases and J lost 6, with 14 bases in between. This CDR3 spans 14 amino acids. CDR3 bases: TGTGCCAGCAGCGTGGGGACTCGACGCAATGAGCAGTTCTTC. Translation gives CASSVGTRRNEQFF.

The CDR3, as DNA: TGCGCCAGCAGCTTGGGCCGGACAGGGGGGTCTGAAGCTTTCTTT. It specifies CASSLGRTGGSEAFF. This chain links TRBV5-1 with TRBJ1-1; 10 bases are shared with TRBD1. The V gene end was trimmed by 0 bases and the J gene end by 6 bases; junction bases not matched to a gene: 5. CDR3 size: 15 residues. Germline V gene lookup returns CDR1 SGHRS and CDR2 YFSETQ.

The chain couples TRBV7-2 to TRBJ1-3; D unresolved. V was clipped by 1 base and J by 2 bases, with 12 bases between them. The CDR3 contains 16 residues. CDR1 SGHTA and CDR2 FQGNSA come from the germline V gene. The CDR3 is CASSLDSRAAGNTIYF. CDR3 sequence (DNA): TGTGCCAGCAGCTTAGACTCCAGAGCCGCTGGAAACACCATATATTTT.

The rearrangement joins TRBV11-2 to TRBJ1-1; D is possibly TRBD1 (5 bases). Trimming took 1 base from V and 1 from J, leaving 10 bases between them. This CDR3 region has 15 residues. Germline lookup yields CDR1 SGHAT and CDR2 FQNNGV. The CDR3 DNA sequence: TGTGCCAGCAGCTTAGGCCCGGGACCGAACACTGAAGCTTTCTTT. It translates to CASSLGPGPNTEAFF.

The chain uses TRBV7-2 and TRBJ2-5; the D gene is possibly TRBD1 (5 bases). This CDR3 region has 14 residues. Trimming removed 2 bases at V and 2 bases at J, with 9 bases between. Germline V gene data show CDR1 as SGHTA and CDR2 as FQGNSA. Written as DNA, the CDR3 is TGTGCCAGCAGCTTAAAGGGGATACAAGAGACCCAGTACTTC. This gives the protein CASSLKGIQETQYF.

The CDR3, as DNA: TGTGCCATCAGTTTTATAGGTGGGACAGGGACCGGGGAGCTGTTTTTT. Translation gives CAISFIGGTGTGELFF. This rearrangement joins TRBV10-3 to TRBJ2-2; 9 bases map to TRBD1. Germline trimming cut 5 bases from V and 5 bases from J; bases unmatched to any gene: 9. The germline CDR1 and CDR2 sequences are ENHRY and SYGVKD. The CDR3 is made up of 16 amino acids.

The chain links TRBV7-3 to TRBJ2-1, with D unclear. This CDR3 region has 14 residues. The germline gives CDR1 SGHTA, CDR2 FQGTGA. V dropped 0 bases and J dropped 2 bases, with 5 bases sitting between them. CDR3 sequence reads: CASSLTGTYNEQFF. The CDR3 coding sequence is TGTGCCAGCAGCTTAACAGGGACCTACAATGAGCAGTTCTTC.

The rearrangement joins TRBV18 to TRBJ1-3, with unresolved D. CDR1 KGHSH and CDR2 LQKENI come from the germline V gene. The CDR3 contains 16 residues. V was shortened by 5 bases and J by 1 base, with 15 bases between the two germline ends. CDR3: CASSAIQEGSGNTIYF. The CDR3 DNA reads TGTGCCAGCTCAGCCATTCAGGAGGGATCTGGAAACACCATATATTTT.